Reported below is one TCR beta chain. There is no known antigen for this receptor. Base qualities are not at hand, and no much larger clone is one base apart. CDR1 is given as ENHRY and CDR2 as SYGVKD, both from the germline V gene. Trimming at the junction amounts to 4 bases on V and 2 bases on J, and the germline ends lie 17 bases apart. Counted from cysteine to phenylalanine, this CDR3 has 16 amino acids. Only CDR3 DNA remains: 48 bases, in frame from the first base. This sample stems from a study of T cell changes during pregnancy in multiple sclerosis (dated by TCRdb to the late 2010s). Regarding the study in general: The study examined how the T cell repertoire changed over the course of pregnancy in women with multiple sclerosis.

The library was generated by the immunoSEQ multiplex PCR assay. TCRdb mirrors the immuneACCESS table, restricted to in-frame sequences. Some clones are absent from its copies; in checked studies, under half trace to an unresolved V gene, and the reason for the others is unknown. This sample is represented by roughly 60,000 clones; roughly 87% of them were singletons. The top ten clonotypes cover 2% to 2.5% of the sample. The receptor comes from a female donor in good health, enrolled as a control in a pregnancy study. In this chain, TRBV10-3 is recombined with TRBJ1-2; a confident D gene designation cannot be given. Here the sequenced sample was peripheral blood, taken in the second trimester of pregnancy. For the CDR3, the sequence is CAISGLAIQSNYGYTF. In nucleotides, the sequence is TGTGCCATCAGTGGTCTAGCCATCCAGTCGAACTATGGCTACACCTTC.